Detailed here is one T cell receptor (beta chain). Unstimulated regulatory T cells (CD4+CD25+CD127-), CD4+CD25- non-regulatory cells, CD4 and CD8 cells were FACS-sorted from thawed PBMCs. Assay: immunoSEQ multiplex PCR; the TCRdb copy retains only in-frame clones and omits some. The table for this sample gives roughly 50,000 clones. This entry belongs to a study of Tregs in tolerant kidney transplant recipients. The origin of this receptor is a human donor who received a combined kidney and bone marrow transplant. Sequencing used CD4+ T cells from blood, obtained before the transplant.

CDR3 in amino acids: CASRATPNIQYF. CDR3 DNA (partial): TGTGCCAGCAGAGCTACGCCCAACATT. J is TRBJ2-4 and V is TRBV7-2; D is undetermined. The read finishes 3 residues shy of the CDR3 end, and the germline J gene is used to complete it. The CDR3 covers 12 residues. With 6 bases removed from V and 7 bases from J, the gap between germline ends came to 10 bases. From germline, CDR1 is SGHTA and CDR2 FQGNSA. The full variable domain, completed using reference TRBV7-2 and TRBJ2-4, is GAGVSQSPSNKVTEKGKDVELRCDPISGHTALYWYRQSLGQGLEFLIYFQGNSAPDKSGLPSDRFSAERTGGSVSTLTIQRTQQEDSAVYLCASRATPNIQYFGAGTRLSVL.